This T cell receptor (beta chain) was identified in a study of CD8+CD57+ T cells in acquired aplastic anemia. Study-level findings and limits: Shared by patients and controls, 25 to 30 CD8+ CDR3s were abundant in patients. Simpson's diversity of CD8+ cells was not significantly different in patients compared with controls.

Using genomic DNA as the template, TCR beta VDJ and CDR3 profiling was carried out. MiXCR was run by TCRdb on the reads, yielding one entry per CDR3 protein. The data contain around 190,000 distinct CDR3 sequences, about half of them seen just once; the ten biggest clones take up roughly 13%. The patients chosen for sequencing had shown expansion of CD8+CD57+ cells (detected by flow cytometry). The patients all had a severe acquired aplastic anemia diagnosis. Germline V gene data show CDR1 as DFQATT and CDR2 as SNEGSKA (reference sequence). This CDR3 spans 13 amino acids. Trimming removed 7 bases at V and 1 base at J, with 11 bases between. As for this clonotype: Its antigen remains unidentified.

Sequencing was performed on sorted CD4+, CD8+, or CD8+CD57+ T cells (not recorded which) from PBMCs. The genes are TRBV20-1 and TRBJ1-5, with D possibly TRBD1 on 5 matching bases. This TCR derives from a human donor with aplastic anemia. CDR3 nucleotide sequence: TGCAGTGGGGCGGGACTGAGCAATCAGCCCCAGCATTTT. This gives the protein CSGAGLSNQPQHF.